This T cell receptor (beta chain) came from a study of blood T cells in healthy people across ages. The germline V gene has CDR1 DFQATT and CDR2 SNEGSKA (reference sequence). This CDR3 has 14 residues. A J-beta primer mix and a sample-barcoded 5' primer were used in a second PCR of roughly 6 to 11 cycles. TCRdb re-called the 5' RACE reads with MiXCR, one entry per CDR3 protein. Of hundreds of thousands of distinct CDR3 sequences detected, less than 25% appear once; the ten largest clones hold less than 9%. The sample was also reused in another study, on T cells of mothers and their children.

The clonotype originates from a boy between 5 and 17 years old in good health. This sequence joins TRBV20-1 and TRBJ2-5; either TRBD1 or TRBD2 may fit D (5 bases each). The better agreement between TRBJ2-7 and the DNA end casts doubt on the J call. The sequenced sample was blood. The CDR3, as DNA: TGCAGTGCTAGAGGTCCGGGACCGGACTACGAGCAGTACTTC. Translating gives CSARGPGPDYEQYF.